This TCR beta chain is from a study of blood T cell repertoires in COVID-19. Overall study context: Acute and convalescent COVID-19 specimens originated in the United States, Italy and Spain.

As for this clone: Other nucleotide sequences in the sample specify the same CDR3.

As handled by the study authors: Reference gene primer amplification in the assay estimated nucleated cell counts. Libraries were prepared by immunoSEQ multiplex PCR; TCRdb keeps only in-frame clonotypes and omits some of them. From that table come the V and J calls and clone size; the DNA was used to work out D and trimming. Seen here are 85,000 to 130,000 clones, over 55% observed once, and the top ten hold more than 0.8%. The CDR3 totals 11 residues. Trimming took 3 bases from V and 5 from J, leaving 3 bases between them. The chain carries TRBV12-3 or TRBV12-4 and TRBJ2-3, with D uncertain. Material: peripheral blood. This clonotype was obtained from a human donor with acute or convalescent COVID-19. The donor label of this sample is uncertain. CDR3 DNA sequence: TGTGCCAGCAGTTTCTTAGATACGCAGTATTTT. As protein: CASSFLDTQYF.